The 12 T cell receptor beta chains below all came from one sample that was sequenced in a study of blood T cell repertoires in COVID-19. Clones were read by immunoSEQ multiplex PCR, and TCRdb kept only the in-frame ones, dropping some. The data contain some 240,000 clones, about 87% of them seen just once; the ten biggest clones take up around 3%. The specimen was PBMCs or T cells enriched from blood (not recorded which). The receptor source for this set is a woman in her thirties or forties who had been exposed to COVID-19.

The chain has TRBV7-8 and TRBJ1-2; TRBD1 matches at 9 bases. CDR1 is SGHVS and CDR2 is FQNEAQ in the germline V gene. This CDR3 region has 15 residues. V dropped 2 bases and J dropped 6; count of bases not matched to a gene: 7. The CDR3 DNA follows: TGTGCCAGCAGCTTAACCACAGGGGGCGGGGATGGCTACACCTTC. Amino acids: CASSLTTGGGDGYTF.

The rearrangement joins TRBV14 to TRBJ2-1, with D possibly being TRBD2 (6 bases). V lost 5 bases and J lost 4, with 18 bases in between. The CDR3 consists of 16 residues. Germline-derived CDR1 and CDR2 are SGHDN and FVKESK. The CDR3 coding sequence is TGTGCCAGCAGCAAAAGGAGGGTACTGGGTTACAATGAGCAGTTCTTC. Translation: CASSKRRVLGYNEQFF.

The V gene is TRBV3-1 (or the pseudogene TRBV3-2), the J gene TRBJ1-6, with D possibly TRBD1 on 6 matching bases. This CDR3 is built from 16 residues. Trimming pared 0 bases from V and 7 bases from J, leaving 13 bases between. Germline assignment: CDR1 LGHDT and CDR2 YNNKEL (reference sequence). This chain's CDR3 is CASSQDRQVQNSPLHF. The CDR3, as DNA: TGTGCCAGCAGCCAAGACCGACAGGTCCAAAATTCACCCCTCCACTTT.

The chain combines TRBV4-3 with TRBJ1-2, with a weak D call TRBD1 (6 bases). V lost 0 bases, J lost 11 bases, and 16 bases lay in between. Germline V gene sequence: CDR1 LGHNA, CDR2 YSLEER. The CDR3 runs 14 residues. The CDR3: CASSQDLGGLTYTF. The CDR3 DNA reads TGCGCCAGCAGCCAAGATCTCGGGGGGCTGACTTACACCTTC.

The CDR3 sequence: CASSAPLSSYEQYV. CDR3 nucleotide sequence: TGTGCCAGCAGTGCTCCCTTGAGCTCCTACGAGCAGTACGTC. The gene calls are TRBV6-2 or TRBV6-3 and TRBJ2-7, with D uncertain. Germline CDR1 MNHEY, CDR2 SVGEGT. The CDR3 loop spans 14 amino acids. Trimming removed 5 bases from V and 0 bases from J, with 11 bases in between.

The rearrangement uses TRBV3-1 (or the pseudogene TRBV3-2) and TRBJ2-2; 7 bases line up with TRBD2. The V segment lost 1 base and the J segment 7 bases; nucleotides outside the gene matches: 9. The V gene's germline CDR1 is LGHDT and CDR2 YNNKEL (reference sequence). The CDR3 runs to 16 residues. This chain's CDR3 is CASSQVTGGLGGELFF. Written as DNA, the CDR3 is TGTGCCAGCAGCCAAGTTACGGGGGGTTTGGGCGGGGAGCTGTTTTTT.

The chain recombines TRBV13 with TRBJ1-6, with D tentatively TRBD1 (5 bases). CDR3 length equals 15 residues. Germline V gene data show CDR1 as PRHDT and CDR2 as FYEKMQ (reference sequence). Trimming took 4 bases from V and 9 from J, leaving 16 bases between them. CDR3 bases: TGTGCCAGCAGCTCGGGCGGCCAGGGCCGTTCACCCCTCCACTTT. It yields the protein CASSSGGQGRSPLHF.

The rearrangement uses TRBV29-1 and TRBJ2-5; 7 bases are a match to TRBD2. Looked up from germline, CDR1 is SQVTM and CDR2 is ANQGSEA. The length of the CDR3 is 14 residues. With 6 bases clipped from V and 4 bases from J, the junction kept 11 bases outside the gene matches. Here the CDR3 reads CSVDTGTGGETQYF. The CDR3 coding sequence is TGCAGCGTCGACACCGGGACGGGAGGAGAGACCCAGTACTTC.

The chain carries TRBV12-3 or TRBV12-4 and TRBJ1-2, with TRBD1 matching over 7 bases. CDR3 length: 12 amino acids. V shed 2 bases and J 8 bases; nucleotides not matched to a gene: 2. This CDR3 reads CASSLRGRGYTF. DNA of the CDR3: TGTGCCAGCAGTTTAAGGGGGCGCGGCTACACCTTC.

V usage is TRBV2 and J usage is TRBJ2-5, with D possibly TRBD2 on 7 matching bases. Germline CDR1 SNHLY, CDR2 FYNNEI. The CDR3 is 14 residues long. The V end was cut by 8 bases, the J end by 5 bases, with 18 bases between. The CDR3 DNA is TGTGCCAGCCGGAGGAGGGGGGGTGAGGAGACCCAGTACTTC. It yields the protein CASRRRGGEETQYF. The whole variable domain, remainder taken from reference TRBV2 and TRBJ2-5, is EPEVTQTPSHQVTQMGQEVILRCVPISNHLYFYWYRQILGQKVEFLVSFYNNEISEKSEIFDDQFSVERPDGSNFTLKIRSTKLEDSAMYFCASRRRGGEETQYFGPGTRLLVL.

The chain employs TRBV4-2 and TRBJ2-2; D might be TRBD1 (5 bases). Germline V lookup: CDR1 LGHNA, CDR2 YNFKEQ. The length of the CDR3 is 15 residues. Trimming cost V 8 bases and J 3 bases, with 16 bases left between them. The CDR3 region is CASAPRDRDTGELFF. The CDR3 bases are TGTGCCAGCGCTCCCAGGGATCGGGACACCGGGGAGCTGTTTTTT.

A note on this clone: Because the CDR3's place on the DNA is in doubt, the DNA is left out and the CDR3 is given as listed by TCRdb. The chain carries TRBV28 and TRBJ2-1; TRBD2, the table's D call, was not compared with the DNA. The CDR3 is 15 residues long, counting both termini. Germline-derived CDR1 and CDR2 are MDHEN and SYDVKM. The CDR3 region is CASSSSGGPYNEQFF.